The 11 T cell receptor beta chains below come from one sample, sequenced in a study of cytomegalovirus exposure and HLA in healthy donors. Amplification used 60 Vbeta primers and 13 Jbeta primers. Profiling relied on immunoSEQ multiplex PCR, and the TCRdb table lists in-frame clones only, not all of them. The data show roughly 160,000 clones, with approximately 88% seen just once and 0.38% held by the top ten. Sequencing was performed on PBMCs. The source is a boy between 2 and 10 years old in good health and CMV-seronegative.

This chain connects TRBV5-4 to TRBJ1-2, with D perhaps TRBD1 (5 bases). V gave up 2 bases and J gave up 4 bases, with 15 bases separating them. Germline values: CDR1 SGHNT, CDR2 YYREEE (reference sequence). This CDR3 contains 15 residues. The CDR3 sequence is CASSLTQGSSYGYTF. DNA for the CDR3: TGTGCCAGCAGCTTAACCCAGGGTTCAAGCTATGGCTACACCTTC.

This clone was seen only a few times. The CDR3 sequence is CASIPPGTVLNQPQHF. The CDR3 coding sequence is TGTGCCAGCATTCCCCCCGGGACAGTTCTAAATCAGCCCCAGCATTTT. The rearrangement links TRBV2 to TRBJ1-5, with 7 bases fitting TRBD1. The CDR3 is 16 amino acids. J lost 4 bases, V lost 7 bases, and 13 bases had no gene match. Germline V lookup: CDR1 SNHLY, CDR2 FYNNEI.

This chain connects TRBV13 to TRBJ2-6; D gene ambiguous. The CDR3 totals 17 residues. Per the germline V gene, CDR1 is PRHDT and CDR2 is FYEKMQ (reference sequence). The V end was cut by 1 base, the J end by 2 bases, with 12 bases between. CDR3 region: CASSLAQFSAGANVLTF. The CDR3 nucleotides are TGTGCCAGCAGCTTAGCACAGTTTTCGGCTGGGGCCAACGTCCTGACTTTC.

The V and J genes are TRBV7-7 and TRBJ2-3; 11 bases are a match to TRBD1. The trim removed 6 bases at V and 5 bases at J, leaving 7 bases unmatched. The CDR3 runs 15 residues. Germline V gene data show CDR1 as SSHAT and CDR2 as FNYEAQ (reference sequence). The CDR3 DNA reads TGTGCCAGCAGTCGGACAGGGGGCTTGGGAGATACGCAGTATTTT. It is translated as CASSRTGGLGDTQYF.

CDR3 sequence (DNA): TGTGCCAGCAGCTCCCGTGCCCAGGGGGCCGTATACAATGAGCAGTTCTTC. Protein sequence: CASSSRAQGAVYNEQFF. V and J are TRBV7-9 and TRBJ2-1; the match to TRBD1 covers 8 bases. The CDR3 runs 17 residues. Germline trimming cut 4 bases from V and 4 bases from J; bases unmatched to any gene: 12. Germline loops: CDR1 SEHNR, CDR2 FQNEAQ (reference sequence). Using reference TRBV7-9 and TRBJ2-1 for the parts outside the CDR3, the full variable domain is DTGVSQNPRHKITKRGQNVTFRCDPISEHNRLYWYRQTLGQGPEFLTYFQNEAQLEKSRLLSDRFSAERPKGSFSTLEIQRTEQGDSAMYLCASSSRAQGAVYNEQFFGPGTRLTVL.

The rearrangement uses TRBV4-1 and TRBJ2-5; 7 positions agree with TRBD1. Trimming took 0 bases from V and 8 from J; bases not matched to a gene: 3. Germline loops: CDR1 MGHRA, CDR2 YSYEKL. This CDR3 is 13 amino acids long. The DNA of the CDR3 is TGCGCCAGCAGCCAAGAGACAGGGAGCACCCAGTACTTC. Translating gives CASSQETGSTQYF.

The V call is TRBV28, the J call TRBJ2-7; 13 bases agree with TRBD2. The CDR3 contains 15 residues. Unmatched junction bases numbered 2, after V lost 6 bases and J lost 0 bases. CDR1 is MDHEN, CDR2 SYDVKM, per germline. CDR3 loop: CASRWTSGSSYEQYF. The CDR3 nucleotides are TGTGCCAGCAGATGGACTAGCGGGAGCTCCTACGAGCAGTACTTC.

This rearrangement joins TRBV14 to TRBJ1-4; a weak D match, TRBD1 (5 bases). V was trimmed by 4 bases and J by 3 bases, leaving 9 bases between them. Per germline, CDR1 SGHDN and CDR2 FVKESK. The CDR3 sequence is 14 residues long. The CDR3 region has the DNA TGTGCCAGCAGCCTCGCAGGGTCTAATGAAAAACTGTTTTTT. This encodes CASSLAGSNEKLFF. Variable domain in full (rest from reference TRBV14 and TRBJ1-4): EAGVTQFPSHSVIEKGQTVTLRCDPISGHDNLYWYRRVMGKEIKFLLHFVKESKQDESGMPNNRFLAERTGGTYSTLKVQPAELEDSGVYFCASSLAGSNEKLFFGSGTQLSVL.

This sequence joins TRBV5-4 and TRBJ1-5; D gene ambiguous. V was pared by 4 bases and J by 8 bases, with 13 bases between. This CDR3 has 13 residues. The germline CDR1 and CDR2 sequences are SGHNT and YYREEE (reference sequence). CDR3 DNA: TGTGCCAGCAGCCCGGGGTTTGGGGAGCCCCAGCATTTT. This codes for CASSPGFGEPQHF. Based on the CDR3 plus reference TRBV5-4 and TRBJ1-5, the full variable domain is ETGVTQSPTHLIKTRGQQVTLRCSSQSGHNTVSWYQQALGQGPQFIFQYYREEENGRGNFPPRFSGLQFPNYSSELNVNALELDDSALYLCASSPGFGEPQHFGDGTRLSIL.

This clone was found once. The CDR3 DNA is TGTGCCAGCAAAAAGATCGACAGGGCTCACTACGAGCAGTACTTC. This gives the protein CASKKIDRAHYEQYF. This rearrangement joins TRBV28 to TRBJ2-7, with 7 positions matching TRBD1. V was pared by 7 bases and J by 3 bases, with 12 bases of the junction left unmatched. This CDR3 has 15 amino acids. Germline V CDR1 and CDR2: MDHEN, SYDVKM.

This sequence joins TRBV7-9 and TRBJ2-5, with TRBD2 identical over 7 bases. V lost 5 bases, J lost 4 bases, and 13 bases stayed unmatched. The germline V gene has CDR1 SEHNR and CDR2 FQNEAQ (reference sequence). The CDR3 consists of 16 residues. Written as DNA, the CDR3 is TGTGCCAGCAGCCACTCAAACCCAGGCGGGGGAGAGACCCAGTACTTC. Translated: CASSHSNPGGGETQYF.